The 32 T cell receptor beta chains given below trace back to one sample, sequenced in a study of T-cell reconstitution after alpha-beta-depleted transplantation in children. As it was prepared, the TCRbeta library received unique molecular identifiers. TCRdb re-analysed the PCR reads in MiXCR, keeping a single row per CDR3 protein. The repertoire consists of about 540,000 distinct CDR3 sequences, with approximately 20% occurring once and the leading ten covering 3% to 3.5%. This sample comprised PBMCs from the stem cell graft donor, obtained from the stem cell graft. The source is a human donor who donated a stem cell graft to a child with acute lymphoblastic leukemia.

This clonotype was seen a handful of times. V usage is TRBV10-3 and J usage is TRBJ2-7, with 14 bases lining up with TRBD2. This CDR3 comprises 16 residues. The ends lost 3 bases at V and 1 base at J; junction bases unmatched: 2. Germline CDR1 ENHRY, CDR2 SYGVKD. The CDR3: CAISEGTSGRSYEQYF. DNA of the CDR3: TGTGCCATCAGTGAAGGGACTAGCGGGAGATCCTACGAGCAGTACTTC.

Only a few counts were recorded for this clonotype. The V call is TRBV5-6, the J call TRBJ1-1; D unresolved. Trimming took off 0 bases at V and 1 base at J, with 10 bases between the two ends. Germline lookup yields CDR1 SGHDT and CDR2 YYEEEE. The CDR3 length is 15 residues. The CDR3 nucleotides read TGTGCCAGCAGCTTGGGGTCCCCGCCGAACACTGAAGCTTTCTTT. It yields the protein CASSLGSPPNTEAFF.

As to this clonotype: A much larger clone sits a single nucleotide away, making a read error possible. V gene TRBV5-1 combines with J gene TRBJ1-2; tentatively, D is TRBD1 (6 bases). The V end lost 0 bases, the J end lost 7 bases, and 10 bases lay between the germline ends. CDR1 and CDR2 (germline): SGHRS, YFSETQ. This CDR3 has 13 amino acids. CDR3 residues: CASSLVAGAGYTF. CDR3 bases: TGCGCCAGCAGCTTGGTGGCAGGGGCTGGCTACACCTTC.

J is TRBJ1-4 and V is TRBV18; no clear D gene. Germline CDR1 reads KGHSH; CDR2 reads LQKENI. The CDR3 is 13 amino acids. Trimming pared 5 bases from V and 0 bases from J, leaving 4 bases between. CDR3 sequence (DNA): TGTGCCAGCTCAGAACCAACTAATGAAAAACTGTTTTTT. This translates into CASSEPTNEKLFF.

The chain is built from TRBV13 and TRBJ2-7, with 7 bases that match TRBD2. V was pared by 4 bases and J by 3 bases, with 3 bases of the junction left unmatched. Germline V gives CDR1 PRHDT, CDR2 FYEKMQ (reference sequence). The CDR3 extends over 13 amino acids. The CDR3, as DNA: TGTGCCAGCAGCTCCGGACTAGTCTACGAGCAGTACTTC. Residues: CASSSGLVYEQYF.

V gene TRBV7-9 combines with J gene TRBJ2-1; D perhaps matches TRBD1 (5 bases). Trimming took 4 bases from V and 10 from J, leaving 11 bases between them. There are 12 residues in the CDR3. The germline V gene has CDR1 SEHNR and CDR2 FQNEAQ (reference sequence). The chain's CDR3 is CASSWGPREQFF. The DNA for the CDR3 is TGTGCCAGCAGCTGGGGCCCGCGGGAGCAGTTCTTC.

This clonotype occurred a few times. The rearrangement uses TRBV5-1 and TRBJ1-1, with D unresolved. Between the trimmed V and J ends, which lost 5 bases and 4 bases, there was a span of 15 bases. The CDR3 extends over 14 amino acids. Looked up from germline, CDR1 is SGHRS and CDR2 is YFSETQ. The CDR3: CASSRNPGGTEAFF. The CDR3 DNA sequence: TGCGCCAGCAGTCGCAATCCGGGAGGCACTGAAGCTTTCTTT.

The chain is built from TRBV19 and TRBJ2-5; D could derive from TRBD1 or TRBD2 (6 bases each). Trimming shortened V by 9 bases and J by 5 bases, and 13 bases separated the two germline ends. The CDR3 covers 12 residues. The germline CDR1 and CDR2 sequences are LNHDA and SQIVND (reference sequence). DNA for the CDR3: TGTGCCAGGGGGGGCAGAGGCGAGACCCAGTACTTC. Translation: CARGGRGETQYF.

The chain couples TRBV20-1 to TRBJ2-5; the match to TRBD2 covers 12 bases. This CDR3 has 16 residues. Germline assignment: CDR1 DFQATT and CDR2 SNEGSKA (reference sequence). The J segment lost 1 base and the V segment lost 1 base, leaving 4 bases of the junction unmatched. The CDR3: CSARGGLAGPQETQYF. The CDR3 nucleotides read TGCAGTGCTAGAGGCGGACTAGCGGGGCCCCAAGAGACCCAGTACTTC.

The chain joins TRBV10-3 to TRBJ2-1, with D perhaps TRBD2 (5 bases). Trimming cost V 3 bases and J 3 bases, with 6 bases left between them. CDR1 and CDR2 (germline): ENHRY, SYGVKD. The CDR3 has 13 amino acids. The CDR3 reads CAISDTSYNEQFF. The CDR3, as DNA: TGTGCCATCAGTGACACTAGCTACAATGAGCAGTTCTTC.

CDR3 bases: TGTGCCCAAGCGGGACAGTCTGTCAGGGCCAACGTCCTGACTTTC. It yields the protein CAQAGQSVRANVLTF. The chain combines TRBV2 with TRBJ2-6; D could derive from TRBD1 or TRBD2 (7 bases each). CDR1 and CDR2 from the germline V gene are SNHLY and FYNNEI. The CDR3 loop spans 15 amino acids. V dropped 11 bases and J dropped 5 bases, with 19 bases sitting between them.

This clonotype was seen at least ten times. The chain employs TRBV5-1 and TRBJ1-2; 9 bases fit TRBD1. V lost 1 base, J lost 7 bases, and 8 bases stayed unmatched. The CDR3 sequence is 15 residues long. The V gene's germline CDR1 is SGHRS and CDR2 YFSETQ. The CDR3 spells CASSLMDRGLGGYTF. DNA of the CDR3: TGCGCCAGCAGCTTGATGGACAGGGGTTTGGGTGGCTACACCTTC.

This chain uses TRBV9 with TRBJ1-1, with D uncertain. This CDR3 comprises 14 residues. V was shortened by 6 bases and J by 1 base, with 13 bases between the two germline ends. In germline, CDR1 is SGDLS, CDR2 YYNGEE. In DNA form, the CDR3 reads TGTGCCAGCACTTTGGGGATGGGGAACACTGAAGCTTTCTTT. Translation gives CASTLGMGNTEAFF.

This clonotype was observed many times. This chain joins TRBV4-1 and TRBJ2-5; D is unresolved. The CDR3 is made up of 14 amino acids. Deletions cut 1 base from V and 2 bases from J, with 8 bases between. The germline CDR1 and CDR2 sequences are MGHRA and YSYEKL. The CDR3 nucleotides read TGCGCCAGCAGCCAAGTAGGTGTGCAAGAGACCCAGTACTTC. The encoded protein is CASSQVGVQETQYF.

DNA of the CDR3: TGCGCCAGCAGCGGGGGACGGCGCCACTACAATGAGCAGTTCTTC. Translation: CASSGGRRHYNEQFF. V and J are TRBV5-1 and TRBJ2-1; either TRBD1 or TRBD2 may fit D (5 bases each). Trimming removed 4 bases from V and 3 bases from J, with 14 bases in between. Germline loops: CDR1 SGHRS, CDR2 YFSETQ. CDR3 length: 15 amino acids.

This clonotype was counted between two and nine times. The chain combines TRBV9 with TRBJ2-3; possibly TRBD2 for D (6 bases). The CDR3 has 15 residues. V was shortened by 0 bases and J by 0 bases, with 8 bases between the two germline ends. From germline, CDR1 is SGDLS and CDR2 YYNGEE. CDR3 sequence (DNA): TGTGCCAGCAGCGTAGATGCGGGGAGCACAGATACGCAGTATTTT. Translation gives CASSVDAGSTDTQYF.

This clonotype came up a few times. The DNA for the CDR3 is TGTGCCAGCAGTGATGCCAGGGAGAGCGCCTATGGCTACACCTTC. This gives the protein CASSDARESAYGYTF. The chain has TRBV6-1 and TRBJ1-2, with D possibly TRBD1 on 5 matching bases. V was cut by 3 bases and J by 4 bases, with 15 bases left in between. Germline values: CDR1 MNHNS, CDR2 SASEGT. This CDR3 has 15 residues.

The chain recombines TRBV19 with TRBJ2-6; unclear D gene. Trimming took 3 bases from V and 0 from J, leaving 6 bases between them. From germline, CDR1 is LNHDA and CDR2 SQIVND (reference sequence). This CDR3 region has 15 residues. The CDR3: CASSMGTSGANVLTF. The CDR3 DNA sequence: TGTGCCAGTAGTATGGGAACCTCTGGGGCCAACGTCCTGACTTTC.

This clonotype was detected a few times. CDR3 in amino acids: CSARDILAGMAETQYF. As DNA, the CDR3 is TGCAGTGCTAGAGATATCCTAGCGGGAATGGCGGAGACCCAGTACTTC. The chain links TRBV20-1 to TRBJ2-5; 9 nucleotides agree with TRBD2. The CDR3 extends over 16 amino acids. Germline V CDR1 and CDR2: DFQATT, SNEGSKA (reference sequence). V was pared by 0 bases and J by 5 bases, with 10 bases of the junction left unmatched.

J is TRBJ2-1 and V is TRBV10-2, with D perhaps given as TRBD1 or TRBD2 (6 bases each). Trimming removed 8 bases from V and 0 bases from J, with 14 bases in between. CDR3 size: 15 residues. CDR1 WSHSY and CDR2 SAAADI come from the germline V gene. CDR3 DNA sequence: TGCGCCAGCCGGGGGCGGGGAAGCTCCTACAATGAGCAGTTCTTC. Translated: CASRGRGSSYNEQFF.

The V call is TRBV20-1, the J call TRBJ1-1; no firm D call. Germline V gene data show CDR1 as DFQATT and CDR2 as SNEGSKA (reference sequence). Between the trimmed V and J ends, which lost 3 bases and 10 bases, there was a span of 21 bases. There are 14 residues in the CDR3. In nucleotides, the CDR3 is TGCAGTGCTAGGACAAGGGCAGCGCACCTGATAGCTTTCTTT. Residues: CSARTRAAHLIAFF.

Only a few counts were recorded for this clonotype. The rearrangement uses TRBV19 and TRBJ1-5; 10 bases align to TRBD1. In germline, CDR1 is LNHDA, CDR2 SQIVND (reference sequence). Germline trimming cut 9 bases from V and 7 bases from J; bases unmatched to any gene: 3. The CDR3 has 12 residues. CDR3 DNA sequence: TGTGCCAGCGGACAGGGGGGACAGCCCCAGCATTTT. Protein sequence: CASGQGGQPQHF.

This clonotype was picked up a small number of times. V is TRBV13 and J is TRBJ1-1; possible D gene TRBD1, 5 bases. Germline V gene data show CDR1 as PRHDT and CDR2 as FYEKMQ (reference sequence). This CDR3 has 14 amino acids. V lost 4 bases and J lost 1, with 10 bases in between. CDR3 DNA: TGTGCCAGCAGCTCGGGACGGACGAACACTGAAGCTTTCTTT. This translates into CASSSGRTNTEAFF. The full variable domain, completed using reference TRBV13 and TRBJ1-1, is AAGVIQSPRHLIKEKRETATLKCYPIPRHDTVYWYQQGPGQDPQFLISFYEKMQSDKGSIPDRFSAQQFSDYHSELNMSSLELGDSALYFCASSSGRTNTEAFFGQGTRLTVV.

The genes are TRBV20-1 and TRBJ1-2; TRBD1 is a possible D gene (5 bases). V gave up 5 bases and J gave up 3 bases, with 10 bases separating them. This CDR3 region has 12 residues. Germline V lookup: CDR1 DFQATT, CDR2 SNEGSKA (reference sequence). CDR3 DNA: TGCAGTGCTCCCGACAGAGACTATGGCTACACCTTC. Its translation: CSAPDRDYGYTF.

The chain employs TRBV29-1 and TRBJ1-2, with D possibly TRBD1 on 5 matching bases. Looked up from germline, CDR1 is SQVTM and CDR2 is ANQGSEA. There are 12 residues in the CDR3. Trimming shortened V by 6 bases and J by 2 bases, and 10 bases separated the two germline ends. The CDR3 DNA reads as TGCAGCGTCGAGACAGCAAACTATGGCTACACCTTC. This gives the protein CSVETANYGYTF. Combining the CDR3 with reference TRBV29-1 and TRBJ1-2 gives the whole variable domain SAVISQKPSRDICQRGTSLTIQCQVDSQVTMMFWYRQQPGQSLTLIATANQGSEATYESGFVIDKFPISRPNLTFSTLTVSNMSPEDSSIYLCSVETANYGYTFGSGTRLTVV.

Comments on this clonotype: The junction and the germline gene differ at one end; a read error may be behind it. The V and J genes are TRBV20-1 and TRBJ2-5; 7 nucleotides agree with TRBD1. The CDR3 consists of 13 residues. Germline lookup yields CDR1 DFQATT and CDR2 SNEGSKA (reference sequence). In nucleotides, the CDR3 is TGCAGTGCCGATGGGGACAGACAAGAGACCCATTACTTC. Translating gives CSADGDRQETHYF.

The CDR3 bases are TGTGCCAGCAGTTCGCCCACTAGCGTTTCTTGGGACACAGATACGCAGTATTTT. This codes for CASSSPTSVSWDTDTQYF. This chain connects TRBV2 to TRBJ2-3; 7 nucleotides match TRBD2. The CDR3 runs to 18 residues. The germline gives CDR1 SNHLY, CDR2 FYNNEI. Trimming cost V 5 bases and J 2 bases; bases outside gene matches: 16. The full variable domain, completed using reference TRBV2 and TRBJ2-3, is EPEVTQTPSHQVTQMGQEVILRCVPISNHLYFYWYRQILGQKVEFLVSFYNNEISEKSEIFDDQFSVERPDGSNFTLKIRSTKLEDSAMYFCASSSPTSVSWDTDTQYFGPGTRLTVL.

In this sample, this clonotype turned up a few times. Written as DNA, the CDR3 is TGTGCCAGCAGTTACAATGGACAGGATAGCTACACCTTC. Translating it yields CASSYNGQDSYTF. The rearrangement joins TRBV6-5 to TRBJ1-2; 7 positions agree with TRBD1. Germline V gene lookup returns CDR1 MNHEY and CDR2 SVGAGI. J lost 9 bases, V lost 2 bases, and 6 bases had no gene match. This CDR3 region has 13 residues.

This clonotype was picked up a small number of times. The chain is built from TRBV5-1 and TRBJ2-2, with D perhaps matching TRBD1 (5 bases). V lost 6 bases and J 4 bases, leaving 7 bases between the germline ends. Germline values: CDR1 SGHRS, CDR2 YFSETQ. The CDR3 length is 12 residues. CDR3 bases: TGCGCCAGCACAGGGCCCACCGGGGAGCTGTTTTTT. Translation gives CASTGPTGELFF. The whole variable domain, filled in from reference TRBV5-1 and TRBJ2-2, reads KAGVTQTPRYLIKTRGQQVTLSCSPISGHRSVSWYQQTPGQGLQFLFEYFSETQRNKGNFPGRFSGRQFSNSRSEMNVSTLELGDSALYLCASTGPTGELFFGEGSRLTVL.

This clonotype has a handful of counts. The rearrangement links TRBV7-3 to TRBJ1-2; 9 bases are a match to TRBD1. V was pared by 4 bases and J by 2 bases, with 5 bases of the junction left unmatched. The V gene's germline CDR1 is SGHTA and CDR2 FQGTGA. This CDR3 has 15 residues. The CDR3: CASSSTGTGNYGYTF. In nucleotides, the CDR3 is TGTGCCAGCAGCTCGACCGGGACAGGGAACTATGGCTACACCTTC. Looking up the rest from reference TRBV7-3 and TRBJ1-2 gives the full variable domain: GAGVSQTPSNKVTEKGKYVELRCDPISGHTALYWYRQSLGQGPEFLIYFQGTGAADDSGLPNDRFFAVRPEGSVSTLKIQRTERGDSAVYLCASSSTGTGNYGYTFGSGTRLTVV.

The chain links TRBV5-1 to TRBJ1-4; D gene unclear. V lost 0 bases and J 0 bases, leaving 6 bases between the germline ends. The CDR3 is 15 residues long. The germline V gene encodes CDR1 SGHRS and CDR2 YFSETQ. The CDR3 DNA reads TGCGCCAGCAGCTTGGACCGAGCAACTAATGAAAAACTGTTTTTT. Its translation is CASSLDRATNEKLFF.

The V call is TRBV2, the J call TRBJ2-2; TRBD1 aligns across 9 bases. V lost 5 bases to trimming and J lost 7 bases; unmatched junction nucleotides: 11. Germline V gene sequence: CDR1 SNHLY, CDR2 FYNNEI. This CDR3 spans 16 amino acids. The CDR3 sequence is CASSSGMGTGNGELFF. In nucleotides, the CDR3 is TGTGCCAGCAGTTCGGGGATGGGGACAGGGAACGGGGAGCTGTTTTTT.